This T cell receptor (beta chain) comes out of a study of cytomegalovirus exposure and HLA in healthy donors. Study information: Most donors, just over 80% of 350 to 450 genotyped, fell in the Caucasian-associated ancestry cluster.

Researchers ran the PCR with 60 Vbeta and 13 Jbeta primers. This table comes from immunoSEQ multiplex PCR, and its TCRdb copy is limited to in-frame clones, with some not included. The sample has around 87,000 clones; roughly three quarters are singletons. Study-level points and caveats: Researchers counted roughly 160 TCR beta chains as cytomegalovirus-associated.

The CDR3 sequence is 13 residues long. V lost 3 bases, J lost 3 bases, and 0 bases stayed unmatched. Germline V gene data show CDR1 as SGHKS and CDR2 as YYEKEE (reference sequence). In regard to this clone: Its antigen is not known.

The chain links TRBV5-5 to TRBJ1-1, with 9 bases lining up with TRBD1. The sample consisted of PBMCs. The receptor comes from a man aged 35-49 years in good health and CMV-seronegative. CDR3 region: CASSWTGDTEAFF. The CDR3 nucleotides read TGTGCCAGCAGCTGGACAGGGGACACTGAAGCTTTCTTT.